Only a few counts were recorded for the clone carrying this TCR beta chain. Its antigen is unknown. TCRdb recomputed clones from the PCR reads via MiXCR. The sample holds roughly 18,000 clones, 30% to 35% seen once. Germline loops: CDR1 MDHEN, CDR2 SYDVKM. The junction had 7 bases not matched to a gene; V was cut back by 8 bases and J by 1 base. The CDR3 length is 14 residues. The data originate from a study of metastatic and nonmetastatic thyroid tumors. Points from the study as a whole: The study reportedly found significantly higher TCR beta diversity in malignant thyroid tumors than benign nodules, in blood and tumor.

Before thyroid surgery, none of the patients had received any treatment. The chain combines TRBV28 with TRBJ1-2; TRBD1 matches 7 bases. This TCR was sampled from a female donor with papillary thyroid cancer or a benign thyroid nodule (not recorded which). Some clones in this sample may be carry-over from other donors' samples. Sequencing was performed on adjacent normal tissue. The CDR3 sequence: CASGAQGDNYGYTF. The CDR3, as DNA: TGTGCCAGCGGGGCGCAGGGGGATAACTATGGCTACACCTTC.